These 10 T cell receptor beta chains were all obtained from the same sample, sequenced in a study of CD4 and CD8 cells across lung adenocarcinoma regions. TCRdb independently ran MiXCR on the PCR reads; one entry per CDR3 protein. Of some 20,000 distinct CDR3 sequences listed, 46% are singletons. Sequencing was done on a sample of CD4+ T cells from the margin of a lung tumor. The receptors stem from a male donor with lung adenocarcinoma. The CD4 and CD8 labels of this study may be unreliable.

This chain connects TRBV7-8 to TRBJ1-3, with D perhaps matching TRBD1 (5 bases). V was cut by 2 bases and J by 0 bases, with 14 bases left in between. This CDR3 spans 17 amino acids. Germline V gene sequence: CDR1 SGHVS, CDR2 FQNEAQ. In DNA, the CDR3 is TGTGCCAGCAGCTTAAGGCTGGGACCGACCTCTGGAAACACCATATATTTT. This encodes CASSLRLGPTSGNTIYF. The whole variable domain, remainder taken from reference TRBV7-8 and TRBJ1-3, is GAGVSQSPRYKVAKRGQDVALRCDPISGHVSLFWYQQALGQGPEFLTYFQNEAQLDKSGLPSDRFFAERPEGSVSTLKIQRTQQEDSAVYLCASSLRLGPTSGNTIYFGEGSWLTVV.

This clonotype came up many times. V gene TRBV6-5 combines with J gene TRBJ2-5; the match to TRBD1 covers 10 bases. J was trimmed by 1 base and V by 1 base; bases with no gene match: 15. Germline assignment: CDR1 MNHEY and CDR2 SVGAGI. The CDR3 is 20 amino acids. The CDR3 reads CASSYLFADRGLKGQETQYF. CDR3 in DNA: TGTGCCAGCAGTTACTTATTTGCGGACAGGGGGTTAAAAGGCCAAGAGACCCAGTACTTC.

The V call is TRBV6-1, the J call TRBJ2-6; D is undetermined. Trimming left V 6 bases short and J 3 bases short, with 6 bases between. CDR3 length: 13 residues. The germline V gene encodes CDR1 MNHNS and CDR2 SASEGT. As DNA, the CDR3 is TGTGCCAGCAGGCGAAATGGGGCCAACGTCCTGACTTTC. Its protein is CASRRNGANVLTF.

Comment on this clonotype: Its ends do not fully match the called genes, so a read error is possible. The chain couples TRBV10-2 to TRBJ2-3; the D gene is possibly TRBD2 (6 bases). CDR3 length: 14 amino acids. Germline loops: CDR1 WSHSY, CDR2 SAAADI. The CDR3 is CASSAVAAKDTQYF. CDR3 DNA sequence: TGCGCCAGCAGTGCAGTAGCGGCCAAAGATACGCAGTACTTT.

This clonotype is categorized as medium-sized. This chain links TRBV27 with TRBJ1-6; D is unresolved. This CDR3 comprises 12 residues. The ends were cut back, 2 bases at V and 6 bases at J, with 2 bases in the middle. Germline V lookup: CDR1 MNHEY, CDR2 SMNVEV (reference sequence). Here the CDR3 DNA reads TGTGCCAGCAGTTTAAGTAATTCACCCCTCCACTTT. Its protein product is CASSLSNSPLHF.

The chain joins TRBV6-1 to TRBJ2-2; D is perhaps TRBD1 or TRBD2 (5 bases each). Trimming took off 3 bases at V and 8 bases at J, with 7 bases between the two ends. The CDR3 has 12 residues. Germline CDR1 and CDR2: MNHNS and SASEGT. The CDR3 nucleotides are TGTGCCAGCAGTGAGGGGGATGGGGAGCTGTTTTTT. It codes for CASSEGDGELFF.

The CDR3: CASTGLAVAKNIQYF. The CDR3, as DNA: TGTGCCAGCACTGGACTAGCGGTAGCCAAAAACATTCAGTACTTC. V gene TRBV6-1 combines with J gene TRBJ2-4, with 10 positions matching TRBD2. The CDR3 is 15 amino acids. Germline CDR1 is MNHNS and CDR2 is SASEGT. Losses at the gene ends were 7 bases for V and 0 bases for J; bases not matched to a gene: 3.

In its sample, this clonotype was seen many times. This sequence joins TRBV4-2 and TRBJ2-1; 7 bases are shared with TRBD2. The CDR3 covers 16 residues. V was clipped by 0 bases and J by 4 bases; unmatched bases: 6. The germline gives CDR1 LGHNA, CDR2 YNFKEQ. CDR3 residues: CASSQEGGSAYNEQFF. CDR3 coding DNA: TGTGCCAGCAGCCAAGAGGGCGGGAGCGCTTACAATGAGCAGTTCTTC.

In this sample, this clonotype turned up a few times. The chain links TRBV11-2 to TRBJ2-1; TRBD2 is a possible D gene (6 bases). The CDR3 is 16 amino acids. The V gene lost 5 bases and the J gene lost 5 bases, with 19 bases spanning the gap. Germline CDR1 and CDR2: SGHAT and FQNNGV. CDR3 sequence reads: CASSTTLLAEDNEQFF. The CDR3 bases are TGTGCCAGCAGCACGACGCTCTTAGCGGAGGACAATGAGCAGTTCTTC.

This clonotype is medium-sized within its sample. This chain uses TRBV10-1 with TRBJ2-1; tentative D call: TRBD2 (6 bases). The CDR3 covers 14 residues. The germline V gene has CDR1 WNHNN and CDR2 SYGVQD (reference sequence). Trimming cost V 5 bases and J 4 bases, with 12 bases left between them. CDR3 sequence: CASSSQGGYNEQFF. The CDR3 nucleotides read TGCGCCAGCAGTTCCCAGGGAGGTTACAATGAGCAGTTCTTC.